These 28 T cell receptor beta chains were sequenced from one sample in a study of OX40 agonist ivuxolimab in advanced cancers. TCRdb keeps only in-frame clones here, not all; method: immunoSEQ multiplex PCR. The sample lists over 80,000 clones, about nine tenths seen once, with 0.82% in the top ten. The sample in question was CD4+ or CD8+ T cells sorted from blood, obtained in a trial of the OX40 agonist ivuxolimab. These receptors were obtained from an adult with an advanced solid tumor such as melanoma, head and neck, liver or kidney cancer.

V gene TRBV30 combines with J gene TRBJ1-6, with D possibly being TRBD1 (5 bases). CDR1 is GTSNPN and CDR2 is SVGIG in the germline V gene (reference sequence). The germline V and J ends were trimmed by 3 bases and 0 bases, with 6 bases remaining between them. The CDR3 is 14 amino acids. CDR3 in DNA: TGTGCCTGGAGAGGGGACTCCTATAATTCACCCCTCCACTTT. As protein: CAWRGDSYNSPLHF.

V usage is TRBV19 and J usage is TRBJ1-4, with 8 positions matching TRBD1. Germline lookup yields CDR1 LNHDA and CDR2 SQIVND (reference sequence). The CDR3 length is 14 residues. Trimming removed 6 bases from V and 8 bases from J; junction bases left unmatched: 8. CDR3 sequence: CASRPQGAQEKLFF. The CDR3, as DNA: TGTGCCAGTAGGCCCCAGGGGGCGCAGGAAAAACTGTTTTTT.

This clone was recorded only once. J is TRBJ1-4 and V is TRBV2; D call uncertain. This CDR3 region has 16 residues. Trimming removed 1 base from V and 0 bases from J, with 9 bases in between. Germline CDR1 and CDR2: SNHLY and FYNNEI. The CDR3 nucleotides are TGTGCCAGCAGTGAAGGCGGACCCTCAACTAATGAAAAACTGTTTTTT. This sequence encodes CASSEGGPSTNEKLFF.

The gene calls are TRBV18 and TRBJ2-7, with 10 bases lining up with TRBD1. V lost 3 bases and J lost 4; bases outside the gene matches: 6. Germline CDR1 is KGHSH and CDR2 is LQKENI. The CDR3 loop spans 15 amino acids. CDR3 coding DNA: TGTGCCAGCTCACCCGGGACAGGGGATCGGTACGAGCAGTACGTC. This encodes CASSPGTGDRYEQYV.

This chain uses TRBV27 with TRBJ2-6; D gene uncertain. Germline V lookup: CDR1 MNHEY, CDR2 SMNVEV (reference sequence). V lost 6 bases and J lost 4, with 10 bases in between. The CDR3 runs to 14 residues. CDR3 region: CASRSPVGANVLTF. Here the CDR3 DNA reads TGTGCCAGCAGGTCTCCCGTGGGGGCCAACGTCCTGACTTTC. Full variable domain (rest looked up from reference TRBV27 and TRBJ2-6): EAQVTQNPRYLITVTGKKLTVTCSQNMNHEYMSWYRQDPGLGLRQIYYSMNVEVTDKGDVPEGYKVSRKEKRNFPLILESPSPNQTSLYFCASRSPVGANVLTFGAGSRLTVL.

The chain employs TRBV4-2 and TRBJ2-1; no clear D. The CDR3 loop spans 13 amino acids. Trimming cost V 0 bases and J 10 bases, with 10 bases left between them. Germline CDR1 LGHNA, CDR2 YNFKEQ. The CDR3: CASSQEGYREQFF. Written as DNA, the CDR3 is TGTGCCAGCAGCCAAGAAGGATATCGGGAGCAGTTCTTC.

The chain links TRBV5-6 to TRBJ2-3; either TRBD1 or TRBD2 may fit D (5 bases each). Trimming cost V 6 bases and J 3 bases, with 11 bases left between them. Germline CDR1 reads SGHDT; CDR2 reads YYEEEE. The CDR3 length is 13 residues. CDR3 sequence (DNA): TGTGCCAGCATGGGGGAAAGAACAGATACGCAGTATTTT. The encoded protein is CASMGERTDTQYF.

CDR3 nucleotide sequence: TGTGCCAGCTCGGCTCCTAGCACAGATACGCAGTATTTT. This gives the protein CASSAPSTDTQYF. The V and J genes are TRBV18 and TRBJ2-3; D not resolved. Germline V gives CDR1 KGHSH, CDR2 LQKENI. The CDR3 spans 13 residues. V gave up 6 bases and J gave up 0 bases, with 7 bases separating them.

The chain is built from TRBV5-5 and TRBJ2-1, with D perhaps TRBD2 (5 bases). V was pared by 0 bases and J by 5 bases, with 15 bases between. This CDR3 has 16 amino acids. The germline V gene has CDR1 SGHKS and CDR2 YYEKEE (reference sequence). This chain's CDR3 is CASSLGLKTGNNEQFF. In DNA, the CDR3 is TGTGCCAGCAGCTTGGGACTGAAAACGGGAAACAATGAGCAGTTCTTC.

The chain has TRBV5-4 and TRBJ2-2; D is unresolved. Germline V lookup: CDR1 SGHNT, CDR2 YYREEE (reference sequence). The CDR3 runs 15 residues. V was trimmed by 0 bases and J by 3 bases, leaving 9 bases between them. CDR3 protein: CASSLEGTDTGELFF. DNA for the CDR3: TGTGCCAGCAGCTTGGAGGGTACAGACACCGGGGAGCTGTTTTTT.

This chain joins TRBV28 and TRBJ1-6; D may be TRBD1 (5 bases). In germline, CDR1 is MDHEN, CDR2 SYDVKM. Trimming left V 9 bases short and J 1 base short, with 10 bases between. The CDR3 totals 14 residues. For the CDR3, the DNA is TGTGCCAGGAGGGAGGGGTCCTATAATTCACCCCTCCACTTT. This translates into CARREGSYNSPLHF.

CDR3 in amino acids: CASSSGGKAFF. The CDR3 nucleotides are TGTGCCAGCAGTTCAGGGGGGAAGGCTTTCTTT. The chain employs TRBV2 and TRBJ1-1; 7 nucleotides match TRBD1. This CDR3 is 11 amino acids long. V shed 5 bases and J 11 bases; nucleotides not matched to a gene: 5. CDR1 and CDR2 (germline): SNHLY, FYNNEI.

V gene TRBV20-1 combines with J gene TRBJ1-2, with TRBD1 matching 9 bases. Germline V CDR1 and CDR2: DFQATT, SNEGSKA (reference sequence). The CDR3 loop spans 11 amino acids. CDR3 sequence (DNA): TGCATCTCGACAGGGGGTATTGGCTACACCTTC. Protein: CISTGGIGYTF.

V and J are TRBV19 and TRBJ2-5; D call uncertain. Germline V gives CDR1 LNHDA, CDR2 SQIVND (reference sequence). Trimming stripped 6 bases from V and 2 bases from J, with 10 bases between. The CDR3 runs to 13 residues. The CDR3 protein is CASSSRPQETQYF. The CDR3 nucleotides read TGTGCCAGTAGCTCTAGACCTCAAGAGACCCAGTACTTC.

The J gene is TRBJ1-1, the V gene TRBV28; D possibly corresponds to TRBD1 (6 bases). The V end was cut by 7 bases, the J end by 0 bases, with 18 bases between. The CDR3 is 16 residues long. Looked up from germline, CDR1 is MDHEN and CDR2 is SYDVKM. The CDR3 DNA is TGTGCCAGCAAAAAAAACTGGGGGGGCATGAACACTGAAGCTTTCTTT. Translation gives CASKKNWGGMNTEAFF.

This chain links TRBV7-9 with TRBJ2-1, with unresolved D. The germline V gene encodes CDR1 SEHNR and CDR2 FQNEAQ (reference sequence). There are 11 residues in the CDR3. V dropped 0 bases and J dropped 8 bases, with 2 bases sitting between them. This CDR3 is CASSLAHEQFF. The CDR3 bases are TGTGCCAGCAGCTTAGCTCATGAGCAGTTCTTC.

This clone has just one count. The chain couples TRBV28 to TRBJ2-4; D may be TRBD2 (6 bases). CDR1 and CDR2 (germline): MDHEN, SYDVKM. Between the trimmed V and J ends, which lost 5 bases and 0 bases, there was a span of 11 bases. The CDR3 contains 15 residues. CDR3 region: CASSTSGLAKNIQYF. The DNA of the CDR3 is TGTGCCAGCAGTACATCGGGACTAGCCAAAAACATTCAGTACTTC. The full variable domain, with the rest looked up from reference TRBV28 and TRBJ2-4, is DVKVTQSSRYLVKRTGEKVFLECVQDMDHENMFWYRQDPGLGLRLIYFSYDVKMKEKGDIPEGYSVSREKKERFSLILESASTNQTSMYLCASSTSGLAKNIQYFGAGTRLSVL.

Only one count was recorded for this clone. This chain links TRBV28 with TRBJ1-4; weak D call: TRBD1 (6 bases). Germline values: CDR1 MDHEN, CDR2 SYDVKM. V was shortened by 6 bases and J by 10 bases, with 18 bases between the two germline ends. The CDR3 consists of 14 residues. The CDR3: CASRGQLGKGKLFF. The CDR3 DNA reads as TGTGCCAGCAGAGGACAGTTGGGGAAGGGAAAACTGTTTTTT.

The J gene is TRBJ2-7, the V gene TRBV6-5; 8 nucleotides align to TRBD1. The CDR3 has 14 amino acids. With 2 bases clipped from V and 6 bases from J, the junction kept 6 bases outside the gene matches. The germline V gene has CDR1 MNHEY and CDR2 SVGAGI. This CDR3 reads CASSYAPGGSEQYV. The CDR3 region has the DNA TGTGCCAGCAGTTACGCCCCAGGGGGCTCCGAGCAGTACGTC.

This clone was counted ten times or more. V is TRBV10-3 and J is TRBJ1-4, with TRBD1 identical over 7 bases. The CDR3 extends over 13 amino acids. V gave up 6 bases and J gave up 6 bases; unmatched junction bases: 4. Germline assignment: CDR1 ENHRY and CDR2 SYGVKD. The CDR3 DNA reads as TGTGCCATCAGCGACAGGGCAGATGAAAAACTGTTTTTT. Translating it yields CAISDRADEKLFF.

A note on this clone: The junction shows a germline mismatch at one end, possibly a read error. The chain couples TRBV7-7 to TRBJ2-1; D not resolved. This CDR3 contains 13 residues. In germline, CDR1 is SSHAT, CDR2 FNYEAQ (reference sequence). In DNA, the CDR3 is TGTGCTAGCAGCTTATCGGGCGGCAATGAGCAGTTCTTC. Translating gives CASSLSGGNEQFF. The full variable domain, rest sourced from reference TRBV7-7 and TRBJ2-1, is GAGVSQSPRYKVTKRGQDVTLRCDPISSHATLYWYQQALGQGPEFLTYFNYEAQPDKSGLPSDRFSAERPEGSISTLTIQRTEQRDSAMYRCASSLSGGNEQFFGPGTRLTVL.

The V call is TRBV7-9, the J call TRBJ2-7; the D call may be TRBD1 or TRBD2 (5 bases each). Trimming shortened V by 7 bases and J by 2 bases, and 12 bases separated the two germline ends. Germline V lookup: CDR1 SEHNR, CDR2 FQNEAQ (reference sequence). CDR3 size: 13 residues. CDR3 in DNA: TGTGCCAGCATTAATCGGGGCGCCTACGAGCAGTACGTC. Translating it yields CASINRGAYEQYV.

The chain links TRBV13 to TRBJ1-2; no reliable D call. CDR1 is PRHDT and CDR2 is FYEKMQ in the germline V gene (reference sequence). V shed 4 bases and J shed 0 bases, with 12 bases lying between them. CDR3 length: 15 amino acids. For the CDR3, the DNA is TGTGCCAGCAGCTACCGACCGGAAGCTAACTATGGCTACACCTTC. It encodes CASSYRPEANYGYTF.

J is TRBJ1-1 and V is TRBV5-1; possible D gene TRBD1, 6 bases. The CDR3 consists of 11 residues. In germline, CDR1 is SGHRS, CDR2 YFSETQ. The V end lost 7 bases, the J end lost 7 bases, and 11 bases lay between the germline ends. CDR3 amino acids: CASFNRDEAFF. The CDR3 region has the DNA TGCGCCAGCTTCAACAGGGATGAAGCTTTCTTT. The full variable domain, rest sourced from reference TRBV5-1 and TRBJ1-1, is KAGVTQTPRYLIKTRGQQVTLSCSPISGHRSVSWYQQTPGQGLQFLFEYFSETQRNKGNFPGRFSGRQFSNSRSEMNVSTLELGDSALYLCASFNRDEAFFGQGTRLTVV.

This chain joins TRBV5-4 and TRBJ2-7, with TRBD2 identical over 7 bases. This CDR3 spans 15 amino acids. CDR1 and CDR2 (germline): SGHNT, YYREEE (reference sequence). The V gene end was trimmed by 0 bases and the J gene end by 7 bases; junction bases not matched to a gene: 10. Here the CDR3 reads CASSLEGGSAREQYF. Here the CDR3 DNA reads TGTGCCAGCAGCTTGGAGGGCGGGAGCGCTCGGGAGCAGTACTTC.

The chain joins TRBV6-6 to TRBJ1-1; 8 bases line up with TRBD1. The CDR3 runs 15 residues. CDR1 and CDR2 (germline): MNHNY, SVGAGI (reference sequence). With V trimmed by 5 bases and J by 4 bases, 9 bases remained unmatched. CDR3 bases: TGTGCCAGCAGTAAAATACAGGGGGTTGGCACTGAAGCTTTCTTT. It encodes CASSKIQGVGTEAFF.

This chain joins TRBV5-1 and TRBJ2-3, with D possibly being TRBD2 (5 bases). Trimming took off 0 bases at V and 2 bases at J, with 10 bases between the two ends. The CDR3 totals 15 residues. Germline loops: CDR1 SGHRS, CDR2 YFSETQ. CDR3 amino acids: CASSLAADLTDTQYF. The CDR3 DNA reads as TGCGCCAGCAGCTTGGCAGCGGATCTCACAGATACGCAGTATTTT.

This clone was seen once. The CDR3 DNA follows: TGTGCCAGTAGTAACCCCGGGAGTCAAACTACCCGGCCCCAGCATTTT. Translation: CASSNPGSQTTRPQHF. The chain recombines TRBV19 with TRBJ1-5; D gene uncertain. CDR1 is LNHDA, CDR2 SQIVND, per germline (reference sequence). V dropped 4 bases and J dropped 9 bases, with 22 bases sitting between them. This CDR3 spans 16 amino acids.